The text below deals with one T cell receptor (beta chain). As yet, its antigen is unknown. The PCR ran on 60 Vbeta and 13 Jbeta primers. The method was immunoSEQ multiplex PCR; TCRdb's version includes in-frame clones alone and lacks a portion of them. This sample carries about 160,000 clones, with 1% to 1.5% going to the ten biggest clones. This sample was taken from a study of cytomegalovirus exposure and HLA in healthy donors. General study findings and limits: No immune exposure information besides CMV serostatus was available.

Germline V gene data show CDR1 as MNHEY and CDR2 as SVGAGI. This CDR3 comprises 14 residues. Trimming removed 9 bases from V and 0 bases from J; junction bases left unmatched: 5. The source of this sequence is a woman between 55 and 75 years old in good health and CMV-seronegative. Specimen: PBMCs. The J gene is TRBJ2-7, the V gene TRBV6-5, with 10 bases fitting TRBD2. The CDR3 DNA is TGTGCCAGGACGTCTAGCGGGAGCTCCTACGAGCAGTACTTC. Amino acids: CARTSSGSSYEQYF.